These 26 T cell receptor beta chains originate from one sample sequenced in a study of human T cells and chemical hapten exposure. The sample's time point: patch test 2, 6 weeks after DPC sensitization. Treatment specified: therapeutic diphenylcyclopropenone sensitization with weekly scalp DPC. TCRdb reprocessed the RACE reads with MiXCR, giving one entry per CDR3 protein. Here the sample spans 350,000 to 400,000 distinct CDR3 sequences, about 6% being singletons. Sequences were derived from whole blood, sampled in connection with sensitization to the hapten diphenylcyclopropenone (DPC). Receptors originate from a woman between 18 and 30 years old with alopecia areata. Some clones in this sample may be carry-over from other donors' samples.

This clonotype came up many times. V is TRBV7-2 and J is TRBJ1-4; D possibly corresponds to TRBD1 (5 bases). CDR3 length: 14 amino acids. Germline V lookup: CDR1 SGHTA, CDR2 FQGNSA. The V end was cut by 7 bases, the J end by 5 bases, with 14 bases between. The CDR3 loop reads CASTTTGVNEKLFF. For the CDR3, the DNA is TGTGCCAGCACCACTACGGGGGTAAATGAAAAACTGTTTTTT.

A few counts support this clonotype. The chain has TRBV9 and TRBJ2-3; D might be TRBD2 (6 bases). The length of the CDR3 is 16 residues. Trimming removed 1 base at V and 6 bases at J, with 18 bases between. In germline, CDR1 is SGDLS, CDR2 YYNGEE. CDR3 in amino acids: CASSVLGTGARDTQYF. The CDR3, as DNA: TGTGCCAGCAGCGTATTAGGGACTGGGGCTCGGGATACGCAGTATTTT.

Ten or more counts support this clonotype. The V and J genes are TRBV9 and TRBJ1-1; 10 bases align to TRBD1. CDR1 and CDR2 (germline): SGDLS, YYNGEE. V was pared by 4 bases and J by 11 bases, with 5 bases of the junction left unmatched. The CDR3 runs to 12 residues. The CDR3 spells CASSPRTGGAFF. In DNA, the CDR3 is TGTGCCAGCAGCCCCCGGACAGGGGGGGCTTTCTTT.

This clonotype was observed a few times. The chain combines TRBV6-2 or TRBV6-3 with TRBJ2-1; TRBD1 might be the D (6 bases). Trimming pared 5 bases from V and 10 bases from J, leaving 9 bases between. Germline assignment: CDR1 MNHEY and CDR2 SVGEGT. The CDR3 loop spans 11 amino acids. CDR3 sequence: CASSVGTEQFF. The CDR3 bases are TGTGCCAGCAGTGTTGGGACAGAGCAGTTCTTC.

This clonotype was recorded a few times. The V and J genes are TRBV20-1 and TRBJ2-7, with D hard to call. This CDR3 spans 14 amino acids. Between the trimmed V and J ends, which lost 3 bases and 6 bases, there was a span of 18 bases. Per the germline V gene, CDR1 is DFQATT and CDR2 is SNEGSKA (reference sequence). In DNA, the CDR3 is TGCAGTGCTAGCTCGGCCGCCGGAAATGGCGAGCAGTACTTC. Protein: CSASSAAGNGEQYF.

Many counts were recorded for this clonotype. CDR3 DNA: TGTGCCAGCAGCCAGGCGGGTTCGCGCGGCTACACCTTC. Amino acids: CASSQAGSRGYTF. The rearrangement joins TRBV3-1 to TRBJ1-2; D remains unclear. The CDR3 consists of 13 residues. CDR1 and CDR2 from the germline V gene are LGHDT and YNNKEL (reference sequence). Trimming took 3 bases from V and 8 from J, leaving 13 bases between them.

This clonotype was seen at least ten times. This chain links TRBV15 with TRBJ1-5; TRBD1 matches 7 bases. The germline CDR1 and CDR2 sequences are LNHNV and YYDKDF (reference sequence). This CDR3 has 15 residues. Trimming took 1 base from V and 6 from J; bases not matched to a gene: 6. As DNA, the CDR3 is TGTGCCACCAGCAGAGGACGACAGGGCTCTCAGCCCCAGCATTTT. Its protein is CATSRGRQGSQPQHF.

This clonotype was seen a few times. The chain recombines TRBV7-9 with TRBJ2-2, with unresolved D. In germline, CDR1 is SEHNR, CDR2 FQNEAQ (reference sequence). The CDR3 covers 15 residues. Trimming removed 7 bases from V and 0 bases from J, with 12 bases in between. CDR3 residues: CASTLRRPNTGELFF. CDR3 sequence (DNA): TGTGCCAGCACCCTAAGGCGGCCGAACACCGGGGAGCTGTTTTTT.

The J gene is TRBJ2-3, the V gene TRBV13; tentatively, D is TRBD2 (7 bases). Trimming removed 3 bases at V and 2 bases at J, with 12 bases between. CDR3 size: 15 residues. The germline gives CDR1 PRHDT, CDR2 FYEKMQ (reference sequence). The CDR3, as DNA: TGTGCCAGCAGCTTGCGGGGGCCCTACACAGATACGCAGTATTTT. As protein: CASSLRGPYTDTQYF.

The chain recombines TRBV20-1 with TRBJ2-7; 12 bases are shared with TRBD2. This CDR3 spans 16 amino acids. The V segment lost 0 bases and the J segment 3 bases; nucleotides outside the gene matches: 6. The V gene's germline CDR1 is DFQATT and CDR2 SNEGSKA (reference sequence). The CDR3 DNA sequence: TGCAGTGCTAGAGACCTGACTAGCGGGGGATACTACGAGCAGTACTTC. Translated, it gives CSARDLTSGGYYEQYF.

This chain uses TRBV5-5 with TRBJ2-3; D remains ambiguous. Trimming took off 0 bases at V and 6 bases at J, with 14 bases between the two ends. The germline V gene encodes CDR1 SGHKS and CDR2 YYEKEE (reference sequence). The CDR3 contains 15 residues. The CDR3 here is CASSLDPSSSDTQYF. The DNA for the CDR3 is TGTGCCAGCAGCTTGGATCCTAGTTCATCCGATACGCAGTATTTT.

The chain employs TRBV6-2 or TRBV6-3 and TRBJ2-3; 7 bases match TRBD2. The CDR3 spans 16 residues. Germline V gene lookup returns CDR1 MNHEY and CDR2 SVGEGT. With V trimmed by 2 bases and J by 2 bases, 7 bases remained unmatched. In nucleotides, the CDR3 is TGTGCCAGCAGTTACGGTTCAGCGGGGCCCACAGATACGCAGTATTTT. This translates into CASSYGSAGPTDTQYF.

The CDR3 nucleotides read TGTGCCAGCAGCCCACCCGTAGCCTACGAGCAGTACTTC. This codes for CASSPPVAYEQYF. The gene calls are TRBV7-9 and TRBJ2-7; D gene unclear. The CDR3 has 13 residues. Germline-derived CDR1 and CDR2 are SEHNR and FQNEAQ (reference sequence). V gave up 5 bases and J gave up 2 bases, with 10 bases separating them.

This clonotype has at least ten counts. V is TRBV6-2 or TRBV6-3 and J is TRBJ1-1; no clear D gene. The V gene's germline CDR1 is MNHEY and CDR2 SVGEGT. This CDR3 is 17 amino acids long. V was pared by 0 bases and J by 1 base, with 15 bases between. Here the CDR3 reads CASSYSGLRQTNTEAFF. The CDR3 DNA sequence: TGTGCCAGCAGTTACTCAGGCCTCAGACAAACGAACACTGAAGCTTTCTTT.

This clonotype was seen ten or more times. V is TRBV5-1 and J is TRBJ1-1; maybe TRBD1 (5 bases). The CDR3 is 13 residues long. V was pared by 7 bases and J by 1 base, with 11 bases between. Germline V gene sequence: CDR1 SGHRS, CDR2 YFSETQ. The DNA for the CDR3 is TGCGCCAGCCGACAGTGGGAGAACACTGAAGCTTTCTTT. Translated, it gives CASRQWENTEAFF.

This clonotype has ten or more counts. CDR3 DNA: TGCAGCGTTATTAGGGAGGACTATGGCTACACCTTC. Its translation is CSVIREDYGYTF. The chain is built from TRBV29-1 and TRBJ1-2, with D hard to call. Trimming removed 5 bases from V and 3 bases from J, with 10 bases in between. The length of the CDR3 is 12 residues. Germline CDR1 and CDR2: SQVTM and ANQGSEA.

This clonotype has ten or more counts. The CDR3 DNA is TGTGCCAGCACCGACATCCCGCCGGACACTGAAGCTTTCTTT. It encodes CASTDIPPDTEAFF. This rearrangement joins TRBV7-2 to TRBJ1-1; D is ambiguous. The V and J ends lost 7 bases and 3 bases respectively, with 15 bases between them. The germline CDR1 and CDR2 sequences are SGHTA and FQGNSA. This CDR3 has 14 residues.

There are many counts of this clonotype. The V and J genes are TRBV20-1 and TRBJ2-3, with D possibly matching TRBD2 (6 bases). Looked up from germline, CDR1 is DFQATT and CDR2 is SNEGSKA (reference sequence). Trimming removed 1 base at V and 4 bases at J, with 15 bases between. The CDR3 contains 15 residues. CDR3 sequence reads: CSARVASAYSDTQYF. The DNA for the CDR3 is TGCAGTGCTAGAGTGGCTAGCGCTTACTCAGATACGCAGTATTTT.

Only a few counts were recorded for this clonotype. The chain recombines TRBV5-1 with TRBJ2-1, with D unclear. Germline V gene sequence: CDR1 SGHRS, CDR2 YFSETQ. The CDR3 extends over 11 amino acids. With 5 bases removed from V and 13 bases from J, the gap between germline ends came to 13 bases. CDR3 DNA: TGCGCCAGCAGGAAGAACTACGATCAGTTCTTC. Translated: CASRKNYDQFF.

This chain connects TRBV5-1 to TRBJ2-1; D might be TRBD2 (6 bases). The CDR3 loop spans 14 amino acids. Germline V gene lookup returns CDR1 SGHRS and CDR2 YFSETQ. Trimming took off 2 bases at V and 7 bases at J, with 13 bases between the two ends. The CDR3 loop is CASSLRGVGNEQFF. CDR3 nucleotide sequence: TGCGCCAGCAGCTTACGCGGGGTAGGGAATGAGCAGTTCTTC.

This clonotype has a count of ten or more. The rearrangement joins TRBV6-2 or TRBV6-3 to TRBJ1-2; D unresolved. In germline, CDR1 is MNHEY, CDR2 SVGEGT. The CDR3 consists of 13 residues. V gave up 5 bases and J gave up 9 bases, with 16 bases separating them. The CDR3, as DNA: TGTGCCAGCAGTCCCGAATGGACTGGGAGCTACACCTTC. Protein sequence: CASSPEWTGSYTF.

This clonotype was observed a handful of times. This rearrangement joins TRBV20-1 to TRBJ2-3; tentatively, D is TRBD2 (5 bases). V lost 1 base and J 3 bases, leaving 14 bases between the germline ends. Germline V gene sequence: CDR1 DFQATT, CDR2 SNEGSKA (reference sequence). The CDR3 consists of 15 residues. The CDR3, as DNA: TGCAGTGCTAGAGGGACTTCCCTAAGGACAGATACGCAGTATTTT. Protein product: CSARGTSLRTDTQYF.

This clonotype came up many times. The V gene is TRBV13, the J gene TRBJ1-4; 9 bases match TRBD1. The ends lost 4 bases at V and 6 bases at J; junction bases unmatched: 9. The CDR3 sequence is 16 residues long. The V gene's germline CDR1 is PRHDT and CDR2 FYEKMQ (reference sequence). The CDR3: CASSSSYRGHDEKLFF. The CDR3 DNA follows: TGTGCCAGCAGCTCATCCTACAGGGGGCACGATGAAAAACTGTTTTTT.

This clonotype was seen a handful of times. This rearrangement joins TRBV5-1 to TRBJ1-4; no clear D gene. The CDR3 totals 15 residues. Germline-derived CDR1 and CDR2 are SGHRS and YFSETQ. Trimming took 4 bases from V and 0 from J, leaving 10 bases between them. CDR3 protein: CASSPGQSTNEKLFF. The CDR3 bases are TGCGCCAGCAGCCCTGGGCAGTCAACTAATGAAAAACTGTTTTTT.

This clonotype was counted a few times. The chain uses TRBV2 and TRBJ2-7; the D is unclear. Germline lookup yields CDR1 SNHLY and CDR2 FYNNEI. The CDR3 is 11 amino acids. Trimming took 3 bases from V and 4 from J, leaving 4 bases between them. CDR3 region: CASSDPYEQYF. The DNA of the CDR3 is TGTGCCAGCAGTGATCCTTACGAGCAGTACTTC.

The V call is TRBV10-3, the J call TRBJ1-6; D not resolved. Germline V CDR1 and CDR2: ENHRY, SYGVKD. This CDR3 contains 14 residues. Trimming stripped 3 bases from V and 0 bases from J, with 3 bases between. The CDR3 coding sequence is TGTGCCATCAGTGAAGCCTCCTATAATTCACCCCTCCACTTT. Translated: CAISEASYNSPLHF.